Below, 25 T cell receptor beta chains from the same sample are listed, as sequenced in a study of blood T cell repertoires in COVID-19. Repertoires were generated with immunoSEQ multiplex PCR, while TCRdb's copy carries only in-frame clones and drops some. This table has tens of thousands of clones, roughly 87% appearing once. The material sequenced was peripheral blood. These receptors all stem from a woman aged 45-65 years in a cohort sampled during active COVID-19.

The V gene is TRBV3-1 (or the pseudogene TRBV3-2), the J gene TRBJ2-1; 11 positions agree with TRBD2. Germline-derived CDR1 and CDR2 are LGHDT and YNNKEL (reference sequence). V shed 4 bases and J 3 bases; nucleotides not matched to a gene: 5. CDR3 size: 16 residues. The CDR3 coding sequence is TGTGCCAGCAGCCGTAATCTAGCGGGAGGCTACAATGAGCAGTTCTTC. It encodes CASSRNLAGGYNEQFF.

This chain joins TRBV21-1 and TRBJ1-5; the D call of TRBD1 is as the table states it, not checked on the DNA. TRBV21-1 is classified as a pseudogene. The CDR3 length is 17 residues. The CDR3 sequence is CASSTHRDRVRNQPQHF. DNA for the CDR3: TGTGCCAGCAGCACCCACCGGGACAGGGTAAGGAATCAGCCCCAGCATTTT.

This chain connects TRBV19 to TRBJ1-6, with TRBD1 matching 9 bases. The J segment lost 5 bases and the V segment lost 7 bases, leaving 9 bases of the junction unmatched. The CDR3 sequence is 16 residues long. Germline V CDR1 and CDR2: LNHDA, SQIVND (reference sequence). The DNA for the CDR3 is TGTGCCAGTAAGGATATTGGACAGGGGAATAATTCACCCCTCCACTTT. Residues: CASKDIGQGNNSPLHF.

In this sample, this clone turned up a few times. The rearrangement joins TRBV28 to TRBJ1-1; 8 nucleotides agree with TRBD1. V trimming: 4 bases; J trimming: 3 bases; junction bases outside the gene matches: 7. This CDR3 has 15 residues. The V gene's germline CDR1 is MDHEN and CDR2 SYDVKM. CDR3 sequence: CASSSSGTGYTEAFF. Written as DNA, the CDR3 is TGTGCCAGCAGTTCTTCCGGGACAGGTTACACTGAAGCTTTCTTT.

This chain uses TRBV6-5 with TRBJ1-3; possible D gene TRBD1, 5 bases. The V and J ends lost 0 bases and 0 bases respectively, with 9 bases between them. Germline CDR1 is MNHEY and CDR2 is SVGAGI. The CDR3 has 16 amino acids. CDR3 in amino acids: CASSYSRQTSGNTIYF. CDR3 in DNA: TGTGCCAGCAGTTACTCGAGACAGACCTCTGGAAACACCATATATTTT.

The chain uses TRBV6-5 and TRBJ2-7, with 10 positions matching TRBD1. Per the germline V gene, CDR1 is MNHEY and CDR2 is SVGAGI. V was pared by 7 bases and J by 3 bases, with 6 bases of the junction left unmatched. This CDR3 is built from 14 residues. The CDR3, as DNA: TGTGCCAGCAACAAAAGGGACAGGGGCTACGAGCAGTACTTC. Amino acid sequence: CASNKRDRGYEQYF.

The genes are TRBV29-1 and TRBJ2-2; 10 bases line up with TRBD1. Germline CDR1 is SQVTM and CDR2 is ANQGSEA. The CDR3 spans 13 residues. The V segment lost 6 bases and the J segment 7 bases; nucleotides outside the gene matches: 5. The CDR3 loop reads CSVRTGGNGELFF. The CDR3 DNA follows: TGCAGCGTCAGGACAGGGGGAAACGGGGAGCTGTTTTTT.

The V gene is TRBV28, the J gene TRBJ1-1; 7 nucleotides align to TRBD1. The V segment lost 7 bases and the J segment 1 base; nucleotides outside the gene matches: 3. The CDR3 totals 13 residues. Germline values: CDR1 MDHEN, CDR2 SYDVKM. CDR3 in amino acids: CASTRDRNTEAFF. The CDR3 DNA reads as TGTGCCAGCACCAGGGACAGGAACACTGAAGCTTTCTTT.

The chain joins TRBV3-1 (or the pseudogene TRBV3-2) to TRBJ1-1, with D possibly being TRBD1 (5 bases). The V end was cut by 5 bases, the J end by 5 bases, with 15 bases between. Germline CDR1 and CDR2: LGHDT and YNNKEL (reference sequence). The CDR3 has 14 residues. The CDR3 region has the DNA TGTGCCAGCAGCAACCTGGAGGGGAGTACTGAAGCTTTCTTT. Protein sequence: CASSNLEGSTEAFF.

V and J are TRBV5-6 and TRBJ2-5; 9 bases fit TRBD1. The CDR3 sequence is 16 residues long. With 4 bases clipped from V and 5 bases from J, the junction kept 12 bases outside the gene matches. Germline V lookup: CDR1 SGHDT, CDR2 YYEEEE. In nucleotides, the CDR3 is TGTGCCAGCAGCCTACTCACCGGGACAGGGTCGGAGACCCAGTACTTC. Residues: CASSLLTGTGSETQYF. Based on the CDR3 plus reference TRBV5-6 and TRBJ2-5, the full variable domain is DAGVTQSPTHLIKTRGQQVTLRCSPKSGHDTVSWYQQALGQGPQFIFQYYEEEERQRGNFPDRFSGHQFPNYSSELNVNALLLGDSALYLCASSLLTGTGSETQYFGPGTRLLVL.

In regard to this clone: The junction differs from germline at one of its ends, possibly a read error. The chain couples TRBV7-7 to TRBJ2-5; tentatively, D is TRBD2 (6 bases). Germline V gives CDR1 SSHAT, CDR2 FNYEAQ (reference sequence). The CDR3 has 15 amino acids. The CDR3 sequence is CASSPLIGRGETQYF. Written as DNA, the CDR3 is TGTGCTAGCAGTCCCTTAATCGGGAGAGGAGAGACCCAGTACTTC.

The V gene is TRBV5-4, the J gene TRBJ2-1, with TRBD2 matching 10 bases. CDR1 SGHNT and CDR2 YYREEE come from the germline V gene (reference sequence). The CDR3 runs 16 residues. The V and J ends lost 4 bases and 7 bases, in that order; junction bases with no gene match: 11. The CDR3 loop is CASSPGHSGRFNEQFF. The CDR3 DNA is TGTGCCAGCAGCCCTGGGCATAGCGGGAGGTTTAATGAGCAGTTCTTC.

The genes are TRBV19 and TRBJ1-6; 9 nucleotides agree with TRBD1. The CDR3 is made up of 13 amino acids. The germline V gene has CDR1 LNHDA and CDR2 SQIVND (reference sequence). Trimming at V came to 5 bases and at J to 9 bases, leaving 2 bases not matched to a gene. The CDR3 is CASSVDRGSPLHF. In DNA form, the CDR3 reads TGTGCCAGTAGTGTGGACAGGGGTTCACCCCTCCACTTT.

The genes are TRBV3-1 (or the pseudogene TRBV3-2) and TRBJ2-1; D uncertain. Germline CDR1 is LGHDT and CDR2 is YNNKEL (reference sequence). This CDR3 contains 14 residues. V lost 8 bases, J lost 0 bases, and 11 bases lay in between. Here the CDR3 reads CASAYSSSYNEQFF. The DNA of the CDR3 is TGTGCCAGCGCCTACTCTAGCTCCTACAATGAGCAGTTCTTC.

This chain uses TRBV7-9 with TRBJ2-3, with D uncertain. The germline gives CDR1 SEHNR, CDR2 FQNEAQ (reference sequence). V lost 1 base to trimming and J lost 5 bases, with 10 bases between them. This CDR3 has 14 residues. CDR3 in amino acids: CASSLESRKDTQYF. CDR3 in DNA: TGTGCCAGCAGCTTAGAGTCTAGGAAAGATACGCAGTATTTT.

The V gene is TRBV5-1, the J gene TRBJ1-1; 7 bases are shared with TRBD1. The V and J ends lost 4 bases and 2 bases, in that order; junction bases with no gene match: 5. The germline V gene has CDR1 SGHRS and CDR2 YFSETQ. The CDR3 extends over 14 amino acids. This CDR3 reads CASSPGQANTEAFF. The CDR3 nucleotides read TGCGCCAGCAGCCCTGGACAGGCCAACACTGAAGCTTTCTTT. Full variable domain (rest looked up from reference TRBV5-1 and TRBJ1-1): KAGVTQTPRYLIKTRGQQVTLSCSPISGHRSVSWYQQTPGQGLQFLFEYFSETQRNKGNFPGRFSGRQFSNSRSEMNVSTLELGDSALYLCASSPGQANTEAFFGQGTRLTVV.

V gene TRBV6-5 combines with J gene TRBJ1-1; weak D call: TRBD1 (6 bases). Germline CDR1 and CDR2: MNHEY and SVGAGI. Between the trimmed V and J ends, which lost 5 bases and 12 bases, there was a span of 16 bases. The CDR3 contains 12 residues. The CDR3 DNA follows: TGTGCCAGCAGTCCGGATGGCAGGGGAACTTTCTTT. Translation: CASSPDGRGTFF.

The chain uses TRBV28 and TRBJ2-7; perhaps TRBD2 as D (6 bases). Between the trimmed V and J ends, which lost 5 bases and 3 bases, there was a span of 14 bases. Germline loops: CDR1 MDHEN, CDR2 SYDVKM. The CDR3 contains 14 residues. CDR3 protein: CASSLRGLNYEQYF. The DNA of the CDR3 is TGTGCCAGCAGTCTTAGGGGACTGAACTACGAGCAGTACTTC.

The genes are TRBV5-1 and TRBJ1-3; D might be TRBD1 (5 bases). This CDR3 has 15 residues. Trimming left V 4 bases short and J 2 bases short, with 13 bases between. CDR1 is SGHRS and CDR2 is YFSETQ in the germline V gene. The CDR3 bases are TGCGCCAGCAGCGCGAGTCAAGGGGCTGGAAACACCATATATTTT. It codes for CASSASQGAGNTIYF. Full variable domain (rest looked up from reference TRBV5-1 and TRBJ1-3): KAGVTQTPRYLIKTRGQQVTLSCSPISGHRSVSWYQQTPGQGLQFLFEYFSETQRNKGNFPGRFSGRQFSNSRSEMNVSTLELGDSALYLCASSASQGAGNTIYFGEGSWLTVV.

V and J are TRBV13 and TRBJ2-3, with a tentative D call TRBD2 (7 bases). Per the germline V gene, CDR1 is PRHDT and CDR2 is FYEKMQ (reference sequence). The CDR3 is made up of 15 amino acids. Trimming left V 0 bases short and J 4 bases short, with 11 bases between. This chain's CDR3 is CASSLGLGGADTQYF. The CDR3 bases are TGTGCCAGCAGCTTAGGTCTAGGGGGGGCAGATACGCAGTATTTT.

V gene TRBV2 combines with J gene TRBJ1-1, with D possibly being TRBD1 (6 bases). The V gene lost 6 bases and the J gene lost 1 base, with 15 bases spanning the gap. CDR1 and CDR2 (germline): SNHLY, FYNNEI. The CDR3 length is 15 residues. CDR3 bases: TGTGCCAGCAGGTCCCAGGGGCAATCGAACACTGAAGCTTTCTTT. Translated, it gives CASRSQGQSNTEAFF. Full variable domain (rest looked up from reference TRBV2 and TRBJ1-1): EPEVTQTPSHQVTQMGQEVILRCVPISNHLYFYWYRQILGQKVEFLVSFYNNEISEKSEIFDDQFSVERPDGSNFTLKIRSTKLEDSAMYFCASRSQGQSNTEAFFGQGTRLTVV.

The chain employs TRBV6-5 and TRBJ2-7, with 15 bases that match TRBD2. Germline V lookup: CDR1 MNHEY, CDR2 SVGAGI. With V trimmed by 2 bases and J by 4 bases, 0 bases remained unmatched. The CDR3 has 15 amino acids. The CDR3 sequence: CASSYGTSGRYEQYF. The CDR3 nucleotides are TGTGCCAGCAGTTACGGGACTAGCGGGAGGTACGAGCAGTACTTC.

The V and J genes are TRBV11-3 and TRBJ2-7, with D possibly being TRBD1 (6 bases). The germline gives CDR1 SGHNT, CDR2 YENEEA. V dropped 2 bases and J dropped 0 bases, with 11 bases sitting between them. The CDR3 contains 15 residues. As DNA, the CDR3 is TGTGCCAGCAGCTTAAGTACAGGGAGCTCCTACGAGCAGTACTTC. Encoded protein: CASSLSTGSSYEQYF.

J is TRBJ2-7 and V is TRBV9, with 8 nucleotides matching TRBD2. The junction had 11 bases not matched to a gene; V was cut back by 3 bases and J by 0 bases. Germline V CDR1 and CDR2: SGDLS, YYNGEE. The CDR3 runs to 17 residues. This CDR3 reads CASSAEREAGASYEQYF. CDR3 bases: TGTGCCAGCAGCGCCGAAAGAGAAGCGGGAGCCTCCTACGAGCAGTACTTC.

The chain joins TRBV28 to TRBJ2-5; TRBD1 aligns across 10 bases. J gave up 2 bases and V 5 bases, and 14 bases lay outside the gene matches. The germline V gene has CDR1 MDHEN and CDR2 SYDVKM. The length of the CDR3 is 18 residues. CDR3 bases: TGTGCCAGCAGTCTCGGACAGGGGGGGTCAGCGAGGCAAGAGACCCAGTACTTC. Amino acid sequence: CASSLGQGGSARQETQYF.